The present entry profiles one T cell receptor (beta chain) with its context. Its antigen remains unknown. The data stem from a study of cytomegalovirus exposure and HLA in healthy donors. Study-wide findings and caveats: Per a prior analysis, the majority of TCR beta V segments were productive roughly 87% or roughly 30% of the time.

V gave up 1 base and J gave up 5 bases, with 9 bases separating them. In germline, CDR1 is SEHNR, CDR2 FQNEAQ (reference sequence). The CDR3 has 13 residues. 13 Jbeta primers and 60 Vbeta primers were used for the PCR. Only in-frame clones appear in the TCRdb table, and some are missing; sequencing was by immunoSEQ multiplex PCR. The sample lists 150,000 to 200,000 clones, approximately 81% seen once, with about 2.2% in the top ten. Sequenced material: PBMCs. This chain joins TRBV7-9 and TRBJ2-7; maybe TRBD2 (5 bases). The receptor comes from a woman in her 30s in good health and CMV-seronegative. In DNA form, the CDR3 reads TGTGCCAGCAGCTTAGGAGGGATTGACGAGCAGTACTTC. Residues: CASSLGGIDEQYF.